These T cell receptor beta chains were read from a single sample in a study of cytomegalovirus exposure and HLA in healthy donors. The table came from immunoSEQ multiplex PCR; TCRdb's copy has only in-frame clones and leaves some out. The sample lists 150,000 to 200,000 clones, around 79% seen once, with 6.3% in the top ten. Sequencing was performed on PBMCs. These receptors were obtained from a middle-aged man in good health and CMV-seropositive. CDR3s include the opening cysteine and the closing phenylalanine or tryptophan. D genes are given only for firm matches. Expanded clones get a size class; other rows say once, few or many, or leave the size out.

v_gene: TRBV27
abundance: -
d_gene: TRBD1
j_gene: TRBJ2-7
CDR3nt: TGTGCCAGCAGTTTAATGGGACAGACCTCCTACGAGCAGTACTTC
CDR3aa: CASSLMGQTSYEQYF

v_gene: TRBV27
abundance: -
d_gene: -
j_gene: TRBJ2-3
CDR3nt: TGTGCCAGCAGTTTTGATGAGATTAGCACAGATACGCAGTATTTT
CDR3aa: CASSFDEISTDTQYF

v_gene: TRBV7-8
abundance: few
d_gene: TRBD2
j_gene: TRBJ2-2
CDR3nt: TGTGCCAGCAGCTTAGATGGACTAGCGAAGAACACCGGGGAGCTGTTTTTT
CDR3aa: CASSLDGLAKNTGELFF

v_gene: TRBV5-1
abundance: -
d_gene: -
j_gene: TRBJ2-1
CDR3nt: TGCGCCAGCACGGGGGGCGCAAGCTCCTACAATGAGCAGTTCTTC
CDR3aa: CASTGGASSYNEQFF

v_gene: TRBV9
abundance: -
d_gene: -
j_gene: TRBJ2-1
CDR3nt: TGTGCCAGCAGCGGTTCGTATGAGCAGTTCTTC
CDR3aa: CASSGSYEQFF

v_gene: TRBV6-1
abundance: few
d_gene: -
j_gene: TRBJ2-2
CDR3nt: TGTGCCAGCATAAGGGGAAGCCTAACCGGGGAGCTGTTTTTT
CDR3aa: CASIRGSLTGELFF

v_gene: TRBV19
abundance: -
d_gene: -
j_gene: TRBJ1-1
CDR3nt: TGTGCCAGTAGACACGAGGGGCGGGGAAGGGCTGAAGCTTTCTTT
CDR3aa: CASRHEGRGRAEAFF

v_gene: TRBV12-5
abundance: -
d_gene: TRBD1
j_gene: TRBJ1-4
CDR3nt: TGTGCTAGTGGTTTGGGACAGGGGAATGAAAAACTGTTTTTT
CDR3aa: CASGLGQGNEKLFF

v_gene: TRBV4-1
abundance: -
d_gene: TRBD2
j_gene: TRBJ2-3
CDR3nt: TGCGCCAGCAGCCAAGGAGGGGAGGGCTGGGATACGCAGTATTTT
CDR3aa: CASSQGGEGWDTQYF

v_gene: TRBV18
abundance: few
d_gene: -
j_gene: TRBJ2-7
CDR3nt: TGTGCCAGCTCCCGGGCGAAACAGGGAGCCTACGAGCAGTACTTC
CDR3aa: CASSRAKQGAYEQYF

v_gene: TRBV7-8
abundance: few
d_gene: TRBD1
j_gene: TRBJ2-7
CDR3nt: TGTGCCAGCAGCCCCAAACCCGGGACAGGCGCCTACGAGCAGTACTTC
CDR3aa: CASSPKPGTGAYEQYF

v_gene: TRBV6-1
abundance: -
d_gene: -
j_gene: TRBJ1-4
CDR3nt: TGTGCCAGCAGTGAGTTCCGACAGTATGGAACGGATGAAAAGCTGTTTTTT
CDR3aa: CASSEFRQYGTDEKLFF

v_gene: TRBV5-1
abundance: -
d_gene: -
j_gene: TRBJ1-2
CDR3nt: TGCGCCAGCAGCTTACCCCAGACTAACTATGGCTACACCTTC
CDR3aa: CASSLPQTNYGYTF

v_gene: TRBV9
abundance: -
d_gene: TRBD1
j_gene: TRBJ1-2
CDR3nt: TGTGCCAGCTCCTCGTTACAGGGGGTAGGCTACACCTTC
CDR3aa: CASSSLQGVGYTF

v_gene: TRBV2
abundance: -
d_gene: TRBD1
j_gene: TRBJ2-5
CDR3nt: TGTGCCAGCAGCTCCACAGGGGGCTGGGAGACCCAGTACTTC
CDR3aa: CASSSTGGWETQYF

v_gene: TRBV7-3
abundance: -
d_gene: TRBD2
j_gene: TRBJ2-1
CDR3nt: TGTGCCAGCAGCGAACTCGGGACTAGCGGGAGGCCGAATCTTTACAATGAGCAGTTCTTC
CDR3aa: CASSELGTSGRPNLYNEQFF

v_gene: TRBV25-1
abundance: -
d_gene: TRBD1
j_gene: TRBJ1-4
CDR3nt: TGTGCCAGCAGTGCTATCAAAAACCGGGACAGTAATGAAAAACTGTTTTTT
CDR3aa: CASSAIKNRDSNEKLFF

v_gene: TRBV10-1
abundance: -
d_gene: -
j_gene: TRBJ2-2
CDR3nt: TGCGCCAGCAGTGAGCCCGGCACCGGGGAGCTGTTTTTT
CDR3aa: CASSEPGTGELFF

v_gene: TRBV9
abundance: -
d_gene: TRBD1
j_gene: TRBJ2-1
CDR3nt: TGTGCCAGCAGCGCTCCTTCGGGACAGACCTACAATGAGCAGTTCTTC
CDR3aa: CASSAPSGQTYNEQFF

v_gene: TRBV5-1
abundance: -
d_gene: TRBD2
j_gene: TRBJ2-5
CDR3nt: TGCGCCAGCAGCCCAACCCCAGCGGGATTTGAAGAGACCCAGTACTTC
CDR3aa: CASSPTPAGFEETQYF

v_gene: TRBV7-2
abundance: -
d_gene: TRBD2
j_gene: TRBJ2-7
CDR3nt: TGTGCCAGCAGTCGTACCTTTATAGCGGGAGGTTCCTACGAGCAGTACTTC
CDR3aa: CASSRTFIAGGSYEQYF

v_gene: TRBV11-3
abundance: -
d_gene: -
j_gene: TRBJ2-2
CDR3nt: TGTGCCAGCAGCTTCGGAGGGACGGCCGGGACCGGGGAGCTGTTTTTT
CDR3aa: CASSFGGTAGTGELFF

v_gene: TRBV7-8
abundance: -
d_gene: TRBD2
j_gene: TRBJ2-5
CDR3nt: TGTGCCAGCAGCTTGGGACTAGCGGGCGGGGAGCAGTACTTC
CDR3aa: CASSLGLAGGEQYF

v_gene: TRBV19
abundance: -
d_gene: -
j_gene: TRBJ2-7
CDR3nt: TGTGCCAGTAGTATATTTAACGAGCAGTACTTC
CDR3aa: CASSIFNEQYF

v_gene: TRBV11-2
abundance: -
d_gene: TRBD2
j_gene: TRBJ2-6
CDR3nt: TGTGCCAGCAGCTTCGGGACTAGCGGCAGCTCTGGGGCCAACGGCCTGACTTTC
CDR3aa: CASSFGTSGSSGANGLTF

v_gene: TRBV7-3
abundance: -
d_gene: TRBD2
j_gene: TRBJ2-1
CDR3nt: TGTGCCAGCAGCGTGAATAGCGGGAGGGCCGGAGGCGAGCAGTTCTTC
CDR3aa: CASSVNSGRAGGEQFF

v_gene: TRBV29-1
abundance: -
d_gene: -
j_gene: TRBJ2-2
CDR3nt: TGCAGCGTTGAAGCTAGCTCGAACACCGGGGAGCTGTTTTTT
CDR3aa: CSVEASSNTGELFF

v_gene: TRBV7-3
abundance: -
d_gene: -
j_gene: TRBJ1-2
CDR3nt: TGTGCCAGCAGCTTCGCCCAGGGGTCTGGCTACACCTTC
CDR3aa: CASSFAQGSGYTF

v_gene: TRBV27
abundance: -
d_gene: TRBD2
j_gene: TRBJ2-3
CDR3nt: TGTGCCAGCAGTTTATACCCCGGACTAGCGGGCACAGATACGCAGTATTTT
CDR3aa: CASSLYPGLAGTDTQYF

v_gene: TRBV28
abundance: -
d_gene: -
j_gene: TRBJ2-4
CDR3nt: TGTGCCAGCAGTTTGGGCAGCAAAAACATTCAGTACTTC
CDR3aa: CASSLGSKNIQYF

v_gene: TRBV5-8
abundance: -
d_gene: TRBD2
j_gene: TRBJ2-1
CDR3nt: TGTGCCAGCAGCTGGACTAGCGGGAATCACAATGAGCAGTTCTTC
CDR3aa: CASSWTSGNHNEQFF

v_gene: TRBV11-1
abundance: -
d_gene: -
j_gene: TRBJ2-1
CDR3nt: TGTGCCAGCAGCTTAGCCCGGGGTGGTGAGCAGTTCTTC
CDR3aa: CASSLARGGEQFF

v_gene: TRBV11-3
abundance: -
d_gene: TRBD2
j_gene: TRBJ2-1
CDR3nt: TGTGCCAGCAGCTTAGGGGTGGGCGGGAGGGGAAACAATGAGCAGTTCTTC
CDR3aa: CASSLGVGGRGNNEQFF

v_gene: TRBV29-1
abundance: -
d_gene: TRBD2
j_gene: TRBJ2-7
CDR3nt: TGCAGCGTCCAGGGACTACCTAGCTCCTACGAGCAGTACTTC
CDR3aa: CSVQGLPSSYEQYF

v_gene: TRBV7-9
abundance: once
d_gene: TRBD1
j_gene: TRBJ2-2
CDR3nt: TGTGCCAGCAGCAATTACCGGGACAGGAACACCGGGGAGCTGTTTTTT
CDR3aa: CASSNYRDRNTGELFF

v_gene: TRBV2
abundance: once
d_gene: TRBD2
j_gene: TRBJ2-1
CDR3nt: TGTGCCAGCAGCGCGAGTAGCGGGACGAAGCAGTTCTTC
CDR3aa: CASSASSGTKQFF

v_gene: TRBV6-5
abundance: -
d_gene: -
j_gene: TRBJ1-2
CDR3nt: TGTGCCAGCAGTGCCCAGGGGTCCTATGGCTACACCTTC
CDR3aa: CASSAQGSYGYTF

v_gene: TRBV5-1
abundance: -
d_gene: -
j_gene: TRBJ2-5
CDR3nt: TGCGCCAGCAGCCCCCAGGGGGGTGGCGAGACCCAGTACTTC
CDR3aa: CASSPQGGGETQYF

v_gene: TRBV7-3
abundance: -
d_gene: TRBD1
j_gene: TRBJ2-5
CDR3nt: TGTGCCAGCAGCACCAGCGACAGGGTAGGGGAGACCCAGTACTTC
CDR3aa: CASSTSDRVGETQYF

v_gene: TRBV7-3
abundance: few
d_gene: TRBD2
j_gene: TRBJ2-3
CDR3nt: TGTGCCAGCAGCACGACTAGCGGGAGGACAGATACGCAGTATTTT
CDR3aa: CASSTTSGRTDTQYF

v_gene: TRBV5-4
abundance: few
d_gene: TRBD2
j_gene: TRBJ2-3
CDR3nt: TGTGCCAGCAGCCCGCCGGGCGGGAGTGGGTCAGATACGCAGTATTTT
CDR3aa: CASSPPGGSGSDTQYF

v_gene: TRBV5-1
abundance: once
d_gene: TRBD2
j_gene: TRBJ2-3
CDR3nt: TGCGCCAGCAGCTGGGGGACTAGCGGTAGCACAGATACGCAGTATTTT
CDR3aa: CASSWGTSGSTDTQYF

v_gene: TRBV28
abundance: -
d_gene: TRBD2
j_gene: TRBJ2-5
CDR3nt: TGTGCCAGCAGTCCCTATAGCGGGAGACCCCAAGAGACCCAGTACTTC
CDR3aa: CASSPYSGRPQETQYF

v_gene: TRBV27
abundance: -
d_gene: TRBD2
j_gene: TRBJ2-7
CDR3nt: TGTGCCAGCAGTTTTGTGTCCCCCGGACTAGCGGGAGGGTACGAGCAGTACTTC
CDR3aa: CASSFVSPGLAGGYEQYF

v_gene: TRBV5-4
abundance: once
d_gene: TRBD2
j_gene: TRBJ2-2
CDR3nt: TGTGCCAGCAGCTTTTCTCTAGCGGGGGGTAACGGGGAGCTGTTTTTT
CDR3aa: CASSFSLAGGNGELFF

v_gene: TRBV2
abundance: -
d_gene: -
j_gene: TRBJ2-5
CDR3nt: TGTGCCAGCAGGTCCAGGGTTGAGACCCAGTACTTC
CDR3aa: CASRSRVETQYF